These 20 T cell receptor beta chains were all obtained from the same sample, sequenced in a study of T cell repertoires in cytomegalovirus infection. TCRdb re-derived calls from the reads in MiXCR, one entry per CDR3 protein. The table lists 150,000 to 200,000 distinct CDR3 sequences, around 14% of them singletons, with approximately 30% in the top ten. Source material: PBMCs. Receptors originate from a human donor in good health (CMV status not recorded). Some clones in this sample may be carry-over from other donors' samples.

This clonotype was seen at least ten times. This rearrangement joins TRBV7-6 to TRBJ1-4, with a weak D call TRBD1 (5 bases). The germline V gene encodes CDR1 SGHVS and CDR2 FNYEAQ. The CDR3 runs to 15 residues. V lost 4 bases and J 2 bases, leaving 11 bases between the germline ends. The CDR3 loop is CASSSQGGTNEKLFF. In nucleotides, the CDR3 is TGTGCCAGCAGCTCGCAGGGTGGCACTAATGAAAAACTGTTTTTT.

The rearrangement uses TRBV6-2 or TRBV6-3 and TRBJ2-3; TRBD2 agrees at 8 bases. This CDR3 contains 14 residues. With 10 bases clipped from V and 4 bases from J, the junction kept 10 bases outside the gene matches. Per the germline V gene, CDR1 is MNHEY and CDR2 is SVGEGT. The CDR3 DNA reads TGTGCCACCTTAAACGGGAGGGAAGCAGATACGCAGTATTTT. Translated, it gives CATLNGREADTQYF.

Ten or more counts support this clonotype. The V call is TRBV12-3 or TRBV12-4, the J call TRBJ2-3, with TRBD2 matching 9 bases. Trimming removed 2 bases from V and 2 bases from J; junction bases left unmatched: 8. This CDR3 is 17 amino acids long. CDR3 in DNA: TGTGCCAGCAGTTTATCCCTAGCGGGATTTTCCACAGATACGCAGTATTTT. Protein product: CASSLSLAGFSTDTQYF.

The J gene is TRBJ1-3, the V gene TRBV6-5; 7 bases are a match to TRBD1. CDR1 and CDR2 (germline): MNHEY, SVGAGI. The CDR3 has 15 residues. After removal of 5 bases from V and 3 bases from J, the junction contained 7 bases not matched to a gene. The CDR3 bases are TGTGCCAGCAGTGCCCTGAGGGGGCTTGGAAACACCATATATTTT. It codes for CASSALRGLGNTIYF.

The chain combines TRBV7-9 with TRBJ1-4; D possibly corresponds to TRBD1 (5 bases). The CDR3 is made up of 15 amino acids. V was trimmed by 5 bases and J by 1 base, leaving 11 bases between them. The V gene's germline CDR1 is SEHNR and CDR2 FQNEAQ (reference sequence). CDR3 sequence: CASSLGTVTNEKLFF. For the CDR3, the DNA is TGTGCCAGCAGCCTTGGGACCGTAACTAATGAAAAACTGTTTTTT. Drawing the rest from reference TRBV7-9 and TRBJ1-4, the complete variable domain is DTGVSQNPRHKITKRGQNVTFRCDPISEHNRLYWYRQTLGQGPEFLTYFQNEAQLEKSRLLSDRFSAERPKGSFSTLEIQRTEQGDSAMYLCASSLGTVTNEKLFFGSGTQLSVL.

Written as DNA, the CDR3 is TGTGCCACCAGCTCGGACAGGGCCGCCATTTCACCCCTCCACTTT. Translated, it gives CATSSDRAAISPLHF. The chain joins TRBV15 to TRBJ1-6, with TRBD1 matching over 8 bases. The CDR3 extends over 15 amino acids. With 5 bases clipped from V and 9 bases from J, the junction kept 9 bases outside the gene matches. Germline V lookup: CDR1 LNHNV, CDR2 YYDKDF (reference sequence). Full variable domain (remainder filled in from reference TRBV15 and TRBJ1-6): DAMVIQNPRYQVTQFGKPVTLSCSQTLNHNVMYWYQQKSSQAPKLLFHYYDKDFNNEADTPDNFQSRRPNTSFCFLDIRSPGLGDTAMYLCATSSDRAAISPLHFGNGTRLTVT.

This chain uses TRBV20-1 with TRBJ1-1, with TRBD1 as a possible D gene (5 bases). V lost 6 bases and J 4 bases, leaving 12 bases between the germline ends. The CDR3 spans 12 residues. In germline, CDR1 is DFQATT, CDR2 SNEGSKA (reference sequence). CDR3 nucleotide sequence: TGCAGTGCCCTCTTGGGACTCACTGAAGCTTTCTTT. Translation: CSALLGLTEAFF.

The table lists this clonotype with a few counts. The chain is built from TRBV5-6 and TRBJ2-5, with 8 positions matching TRBD2. From germline, CDR1 is SGHDT and CDR2 YYEEEE. Trimming cost V 6 bases and J 2 bases; bases outside gene matches: 9. This CDR3 spans 15 amino acids. The CDR3 loop is CASTLGGRIQETQYF. As DNA, the CDR3 is TGTGCCAGCACCCTGGGCGGGAGGATACAAGAGACCCAGTACTTC. The full variable domain, its missing parts supplied by reference TRBV5-6 and TRBJ2-5, is DAGVTQSPTHLIKTRGQQVTLRCSPKSGHDTVSWYQQALGQGPQFIFQYYEEEERQRGNFPDRFSGHQFPNYSSELNVNALLLGDSALYLCASTLGGRIQETQYFGPGTRLLVL.

The rearrangement uses TRBV6-2 or TRBV6-3 and TRBJ2-5; 8 bases are shared with TRBD2. The V and J ends lost 7 bases and 5 bases, in that order; junction bases with no gene match: 12. The CDR3 has 15 amino acids. CDR1 and CDR2 (germline): MNHEY, SVGEGT. The CDR3 DNA is TGTGCCAGCATAAAGGGGTCGGGAGGGCCGGAGACCCAGTACTTC. It translates to CASIKGSGGPETQYF.

This clonotype was observed many times. This sequence joins TRBV29-1 and TRBJ1-1; 10 nucleotides match TRBD1. This CDR3 is 13 amino acids long. CDR1 and CDR2 (germline): SQVTM, ANQGSEA. The junction had 3 bases not matched to a gene; V was cut back by 7 bases and J by 1 base. The CDR3 DNA sequence: TGCAGCGGGCGACAGGGGGCGAACACTGAAGCTTTCTTT. The encoded protein is CSGRQGANTEAFF.

Ten or more counts support this clonotype. The V and J genes are TRBV11-2 and TRBJ2-3, with TRBD2 matching 14 bases. CDR3 size: 13 residues. Germline V gene sequence: CDR1 SGHAT, CDR2 FQNNGV. V shed 4 bases and J 13 bases; nucleotides not matched to a gene: 4. The CDR3 region is CASSYGTSGRKYF. For the CDR3, the DNA is TGTGCCAGCAGCTACGGGACTAGCGGGAGAAAGTATTTT.

The chain carries TRBV20-1 and TRBJ2-3; D gene ambiguous. This CDR3 has 12 amino acids. Trimming pared 3 bases from V and 0 bases from J, leaving 4 bases between. Per the germline V gene, CDR1 is DFQATT and CDR2 is SNEGSKA (reference sequence). The CDR3 sequence is CSASRSTDTQYF. For the CDR3, the DNA is TGCAGTGCTAGTCGTAGCACAGATACGCAGTATTTT.

This clonotype appeared a few times. The chain couples TRBV28 to TRBJ2-7; 7 nucleotides line up with TRBD1. This CDR3 spans 13 amino acids. Looked up from germline, CDR1 is MDHEN and CDR2 is SYDVKM. The V and J ends lost 6 bases and 6 bases, in that order; junction bases with no gene match: 8. The CDR3 sequence is CASSHRGVGEQYF. CDR3 sequence (DNA): TGTGCCAGCAGCCACAGGGGCGTAGGCGAGCAGTACTTC.

The CDR3 loop is CASTPRTLRETQYF. As DNA, the CDR3 is TGCGCCAGCACCCCGAGGACCCTCAGAGAGACCCAGTACTTC. The chain has TRBV23-1 and TRBJ2-5; D uncertain. TRBV23-1 is annotated as an ORF whose role is uncertain. Deletions cut 7 bases from V and 4 bases from J, with 16 bases between. This CDR3 spans 14 amino acids.

This chain links TRBV29-1 with TRBJ2-1, with 9 bases that match TRBD2. This CDR3 spans 15 amino acids. In germline, CDR1 is SQVTM, CDR2 ANQGSEA. V was pared by 7 bases and J by 5 bases, with 12 bases of the junction left unmatched. CDR3 sequence: CSALLLAGTNNEQFF. The CDR3, as DNA: TGCAGCGCATTATTGCTAGCGGGAACCAACAATGAGCAGTTCTTC.

The chain has TRBV3-1 and TRBJ1-1; 8 nucleotides align to TRBD1. This CDR3 spans 14 amino acids. The germline gives CDR1 LGHDT, CDR2 YNNKEL (reference sequence). V lost 7 bases, J lost 5 bases, and 9 bases stayed unmatched. CDR3 loop: CASTRRQGMTEAFF. The DNA of the CDR3 is TGTGCCAGCACCCGACGACAGGGGATGACTGAAGCTTTCTTT.

The V gene is TRBV19, the J gene TRBJ1-1; D may be TRBD1 (5 bases). The germline gives CDR1 LNHDA, CDR2 SQIVND (reference sequence). Trimming took off 8 bases at V and 11 bases at J, with 12 bases between the two ends. The CDR3 contains 10 residues. CDR3 sequence (DNA): TGTGCCAGTGGGACGATTGGGGCTTTCTTT. Translated, it gives CASGTIGAFF.

With regard to this clonotype: One end of the junction fails to match germline, which may point to a read error. The chain recombines TRBV7-2 with TRBJ2-1, with 9 bases that match TRBD2. Germline CDR1 is SGHTA and CDR2 is FQGNSA. This CDR3 spans 12 amino acids. DNA of the CDR3: TGTGCCAGCAGCTCTTTAGCGGGGGAGCAGTTATTC. This sequence encodes CASSSLAGEQLF.

About this clonotype itself: At one boundary the junction diverges from the germline segment, which might be a read error. The chain combines TRBV6-1 with TRBJ2-2; the match to TRBD2 covers 7 bases. CDR1 MNHNS and CDR2 SASEGT come from the germline V gene. CDR3 size: 15 residues. The CDR3 DNA reads as TGTGCCAACAGTGAAGCGGGGAGGATGACCGGGGAGCTGTTTTTT. It specifies CANSEAGRMTGELFF.

There are many counts of this clonotype. V is TRBV10-3 and J is TRBJ2-4; D may be TRBD2 (6 bases). V lost 2 bases to trimming and J lost 2 bases, with 19 bases between them. This CDR3 is built from 18 residues. CDR1 and CDR2 from the germline V gene are ENHRY and SYGVKD. The CDR3 protein is CAISEKRTMGITKNIQYF. In DNA, the CDR3 is TGTGCCATCAGTGAGAAGCGGACTATGGGCATAACCAAAAACATTCAGTACTTC.